This T cell receptor beta chain was identified during a study of regulatory T cells in long-lasting Graves disease. Study-level background: Patients met the persistent Graves' disease definition after over 5 years of antithyroid drugs with positive TSH receptor antibodies.

Investigators prepared the TCR beta libraries by applying iRepertoire HTBI primers and Arm-PCR of CDR3 regions. TCRdb reprocessed the multiplex PCR reads with MiXCR, giving one entry per CDR3 protein. In the table there are 450,000 or so distinct CDR3 sequences, around 20% of which are singletons. Study findings and constraints: Samples came from peripheral blood alone, without thyroid tissue. Patients whose Graves' disease persisted exhibited lower TCR diversity than those newly diagnosed. New patients shared fewer than 1,000 public clonotypes, and persistent patients shared more, with about 2,500.

This CDR3 has 15 amino acids. V lost 0 bases, J lost 5 bases, and 7 bases stayed unmatched. In germline, CDR1 is MNHEY, CDR2 SVGAGI. This clonotype was detected many times. Its antigen is currently unknown. Time point here: persistent/refractory GD, antithyroid drugs over 5 years with positive TRAb. The TCR library was made from RNA extracted from PBMCs. The sequencing used peripheral blood mononuclear cells (PBMCs), collected when the disease was refractory, from a patient treated with antithyroid drugs. The TCR comes from a female donor with Graves disease. This sequence joins TRBV6-5 and TRBJ2-7, with 7 nucleotides matching TRBD2. CDR3 in amino acids: CASSYSVGGLDEQYF. As DNA, the CDR3 is TGTGCCAGCAGTTACTCTGTGGGAGGGCTGGACGAGCAGTACTTC.